Listed here are 2 T cell receptor beta chains from one sample, sequenced in a study of blood T cell repertoires in COVID-19. Using immunoSEQ multiplex PCR, the repertoire was profiled, and TCRdb retains in-frame clones only, with some absent. This sample has 380,000 or so clones, with around 92% found just once. The sample taken for sequencing was peripheral blood. All receptors derive from a middle-aged man with acute or convalescent COVID-19.

The chain carries TRBV5-6 and TRBJ1-2, with a weak D call TRBD1 (6 bases). Trimming pared 2 bases from V and 6 bases from J, leaving 17 bases between. In germline, CDR1 is SGHDT, CDR2 YYEEEE. The CDR3 runs 15 residues. The CDR3: CASSFTVWGRNGYTF. CDR3 DNA: TGTGCCAGCAGCTTTACGGTGTGGGGGCGCAATGGCTACACCTTC.

CDR3 in amino acids: CASSSNSGGALEQYF. The CDR3, as DNA: TGTGCCAGCAGCTCAAATAGCGGGGGGGCATTGGAGCAGTACTTC. The chain recombines TRBV7-2 with TRBJ2-7; 11 nucleotides agree with TRBD2. Losses at the gene ends were 4 bases for V and 7 bases for J; bases not matched to a gene: 9. From germline, CDR1 is SGHTA and CDR2 FQGNSA. The CDR3 spans 15 residues.